Listed here are 22 T cell receptor beta chains from one sample, sequenced in a study of cytomegalovirus exposure and HLA in healthy donors. PCR primers comprised 60 Vbeta and 13 Jbeta primers. TCRdb's table, derived via immunoSEQ multiplex PCR, lists solely in-frame clones and lacks some. The table has 200,000 to 300,000 clones, almost 85% seen once. The sequencing sample was made of PBMCs. These receptors all stem from a woman aged 40 to 55 in good health and CMV-seropositive.

The rearrangement joins TRBV4-3 to TRBJ2-7; 8 bases are a match to TRBD1. Germline CDR1 is LGHNA and CDR2 is YSLEER. V lost 0 bases to trimming and J lost 5 bases; unmatched junction nucleotides: 12. The CDR3 sequence is 17 residues long. The CDR3 sequence is CASSQDTDRDVLHEQYF. DNA for the CDR3: TGCGCCAGCAGCCAAGATACGGACAGGGACGTCCTCCACGAGCAGTACTTC.

This chain connects TRBV4-3 to TRBJ2-7, with D hard to call. The germline CDR1 and CDR2 sequences are LGHNA and YSLEER. This CDR3 has 15 residues. The V and J ends lost 0 bases and 2 bases respectively, with 11 bases between them. CDR3 sequence: CASSQDPQVTYEQYF. In DNA form, the CDR3 reads TGCGCCAGCAGCCAAGATCCACAAGTGACCTACGAGCAGTACTTC.

This clone was seen more than once but under ten times. The chain combines TRBV7-8 with TRBJ2-3, with 8 bases matching TRBD2. The germline CDR1 and CDR2 sequences are SGHVS and FQNEAQ. V dropped 5 bases and J dropped 3; count of bases not matched to a gene: 10. This CDR3 has 16 residues. This chain's CDR3 is CASSPRRAGVTDTQYF. In DNA form, the CDR3 reads TGTGCCAGCAGCCCTAGGAGAGCGGGAGTAACAGATACGCAGTATTTT.

J is TRBJ2-5 and V is TRBV11-2; the D is unclear. Germline CDR1 and CDR2: SGHAT and FQNNGV. The CDR3 extends over 11 amino acids. V shed 2 bases and J shed 7 bases, with 5 bases lying between them. CDR3 residues: CASSLHGTQYF. CDR3 in DNA: TGTGCCAGCAGCTTACACGGGACCCAGTACTTC.

The rearrangement links TRBV5-5 to TRBJ2-1, with 11 bases identical to TRBD2. This CDR3 spans 17 amino acids. V lost 3 bases, J lost 9 bases, and 14 bases stayed unmatched. CDR1 and CDR2 (germline): SGHKS, YYEKEE (reference sequence). The CDR3 nucleotides read TGTGCCAGCAGCTACGGGACTTTAGCGGGAGGGCCGGGTGAGCAGTTCTTC. The encoded protein is CASSYGTLAGGPGEQFF. The entire variable domain, with the rest obtained from reference TRBV5-5 and TRBJ2-1, is as follows: DAGVTQSPTHLIKTRGQQVTLRCSPISGHKSVSWYQQVLGQGPQFIFQYYEKEERGRGNFPDRFSARQFPNYSSELNVNALLLGDSALYLCASSYGTLAGGPGEQFFGPGTRLTVL.

This clone was counted a few times. The V call is TRBV18, the J call TRBJ2-3; no reliable D call. The CDR3 has 14 amino acids. From germline, CDR1 is KGHSH and CDR2 LQKENI. V gave up 0 bases and J gave up 5 bases, with 9 bases separating them. The CDR3 reads CASSPPPGRDTQYF. The CDR3 DNA sequence: TGTGCCAGCTCACCACCCCCTGGGCGAGATACGCAGTATTTT.

The chain recombines TRBV5-1 with TRBJ1-3; D call uncertain. CDR1 and CDR2 from the germline V gene are SGHRS and YFSETQ. The CDR3 runs to 14 residues. V was cut by 6 bases and J by 1 base, with 11 bases left in between. This CDR3 reads CASKEGASGNTIYF. CDR3 DNA sequence: TGCGCCAGCAAGGAGGGTGCTTCTGGAAACACCATATATTTT.

The chain recombines TRBV6-1 with TRBJ2-3; D might be TRBD2 (6 bases). Germline V gene lookup returns CDR1 MNHNS and CDR2 SASEGT. V lost 2 bases and J 5 bases, leaving 14 bases between the germline ends. The CDR3 consists of 15 residues. CDR3 amino acids: CASSEWTGVVDTQYF. The DNA for the CDR3 is TGTGCCAGCAGTGAATGGACGGGAGTTGTAGATACGCAGTATTTT.

CDR3 nucleotide sequence: TGTGCCAGCAGCTTACTGTACAGAGGGGAGCAGTACTTC. Protein: CASSLLYRGEQYF. The genes are TRBV11-3 and TRBJ2-7; D is possibly TRBD2 (5 bases). The CDR3 consists of 13 residues. The V gene lost 2 bases and the J gene lost 7 bases, with 12 bases spanning the gap. Germline loops: CDR1 SGHNT, CDR2 YENEEA.

This clone showed up just a few times. Here the CDR3 reads CSVDGETQYF. The CDR3 DNA is TGCAGCGTTGACGGTGAGACCCAGTACTTC. The chain has TRBV29-1 and TRBJ2-5; D gene uncertain. With 3 bases removed from V and 5 bases from J, the gap between germline ends came to 4 bases. In germline, CDR1 is SQVTM, CDR2 ANQGSEA. This CDR3 is 10 amino acids long.

The rearrangement links TRBV28 to TRBJ1-2; unclear D gene. The germline V gene has CDR1 MDHEN and CDR2 SYDVKM. Trimming cost V 6 bases and J 8 bases, with 22 bases left between them. The CDR3 contains 15 residues. The CDR3 nucleotides read TGTGCCAGCAGCCCGAGGGTCTCCTCTGTGGGCGGCTACACCTTC. Amino acid sequence: CASSPRVSSVGGYTF.

This clone was detected only a few times. This sequence joins TRBV2 and TRBJ2-1, with TRBD2 matching 10 bases. The CDR3 covers 16 residues. V lost 5 bases, J lost 7 bases, and 11 bases stayed unmatched. CDR1 and CDR2 from the germline V gene are SNHLY and FYNNEI. Here the CDR3 reads CASSPTSGRARNEQFF. The CDR3 bases are TGTGCCAGCAGTCCCACAAGCGGGAGGGCCAGGAATGAGCAGTTCTTC.

This chain joins TRBV5-4 and TRBJ2-7, with 11 bases identical to TRBD2. Germline V gene lookup returns CDR1 SGHNT and CDR2 YYREEE (reference sequence). After removal of 4 bases from V and 2 bases from J, the junction contained 8 bases not matched to a gene. The CDR3 runs 16 residues. CDR3 residues: CASSTGPGLAAYEQYF. The CDR3 DNA is TGTGCCAGCAGCACCGGCCCGGGACTAGCGGCCTACGAGCAGTACTTC.

The chain combines TRBV28 with TRBJ2-7; 7 positions match TRBD1. Germline V CDR1 and CDR2: MDHEN, SYDVKM. The CDR3 sequence is 14 residues long. The J segment lost 2 bases and the V segment lost 10 bases, leaving 11 bases of the junction unmatched. CDR3 sequence: CATASGQVTYEQYF. CDR3 nucleotides: TGTGCCACAGCAAGCGGACAGGTCACCTACGAGCAGTACTTC.

In its sample, this clone was seen a few times. The rearrangement links TRBV5-1 to TRBJ1-4; D possibly corresponds to TRBD1 (6 bases). This CDR3 has 14 residues. Germline CDR1 and CDR2: SGHRS and YFSETQ. Deletions cut 6 bases from V and 5 bases from J, with 14 bases between. The CDR3 DNA is TGCGCCAGCAAGTTTTGGGGGCCCAATGAAAAACTGTTTTTT. Protein product: CASKFWGPNEKLFF.

The CDR3 reads CASSKNRGRDWNTEAFF. The CDR3 nucleotides are TGTGCCAGTAGCAAAAACCGGGGGAGAGACTGGAACACTGAAGCTTTCTTT. This chain joins TRBV19 and TRBJ1-1, with D maybe TRBD1 (5 bases). The CDR3 has 17 amino acids. The germline V gene has CDR1 LNHDA and CDR2 SQIVND (reference sequence). The ends were cut back, 6 bases at V and 1 base at J, with 21 bases in the middle.

This chain uses TRBV7-9 with TRBJ1-4, with 10 bases identical to TRBD1. Germline V gene sequence: CDR1 SEHNR, CDR2 FQNEAQ (reference sequence). Trimming removed 1 base from V and 7 bases from J; junction bases left unmatched: 0. The CDR3 contains 14 residues. The CDR3: CASSLGQGAEKLFF. The CDR3, as DNA: TGTGCCAGCAGCTTAGGACAGGGGGCTGAAAAACTGTTTTTT.

The chain couples TRBV10-2 to TRBJ2-7, with D hard to call. V was clipped by 0 bases and J by 3 bases, with 3 bases between them. The length of the CDR3 is 12 residues. The V gene's germline CDR1 is WSHSY and CDR2 SAAADI. CDR3 coding DNA: TGCGCCAGCAGTGAGTCCAGCTACGAGCAGTACTTC. It translates to CASSESSYEQYF.

J is TRBJ1-4 and V is TRBV7-9; D ambiguous. CDR3 length equals 15 residues. With 6 bases removed from V and 2 bases from J, the gap between germline ends came to 13 bases. Germline CDR1 SEHNR, CDR2 FQNEAQ (reference sequence). CDR3 DNA: TGTGCCAGCAGACAACTCGGGAATACTAATGAAAAACTGTTTTTT. Protein: CASRQLGNTNEKLFF.

The V call is TRBV6-6, the J call TRBJ2-7, with a possible D match to TRBD1 (5 bases). V lost 6 bases and J 2 bases, leaving 11 bases between the germline ends. This CDR3 has 13 residues. Germline loops: CDR1 MNHNY, CDR2 SVGAGI (reference sequence). The CDR3 coding sequence is TGTGCCAGCAGCCTGGACACCACCTACGAGCAGTACTTC. It codes for CASSLDTTYEQYF.

V gene TRBV5-1 combines with J gene TRBJ1-2; 7 bases line up with TRBD1. Per the germline V gene, CDR1 is SGHRS and CDR2 is YFSETQ. V shed 4 bases and J 4 bases; nucleotides not matched to a gene: 13. CDR3 length: 16 residues. The CDR3 spells CASSPESDRAAYGYTF. Written as DNA, the CDR3 is TGCGCCAGCAGCCCAGAATCAGACAGGGCTGCCTATGGCTACACCTTC. The full variable domain, with the rest looked up from reference TRBV5-1 and TRBJ1-2, is KAGVTQTPRYLIKTRGQQVTLSCSPISGHRSVSWYQQTPGQGLQFLFEYFSETQRNKGNFPGRFSGRQFSNSRSEMNVSTLELGDSALYLCASSPESDRAAYGYTFGSGTRLTVV.

The chain uses TRBV2 and TRBJ2-7; 7 bases map to TRBD2. The length of the CDR3 is 14 residues. Germline V gives CDR1 SNHLY, CDR2 FYNNEI. Unmatched junction bases numbered 10, after V lost 8 bases and J lost 3 bases. Here the CDR3 reads CASVRAGSGYEQYF. CDR3 bases: TGTGCCAGCGTAAGAGCGGGATCCGGCTACGAGCAGTACTTC.